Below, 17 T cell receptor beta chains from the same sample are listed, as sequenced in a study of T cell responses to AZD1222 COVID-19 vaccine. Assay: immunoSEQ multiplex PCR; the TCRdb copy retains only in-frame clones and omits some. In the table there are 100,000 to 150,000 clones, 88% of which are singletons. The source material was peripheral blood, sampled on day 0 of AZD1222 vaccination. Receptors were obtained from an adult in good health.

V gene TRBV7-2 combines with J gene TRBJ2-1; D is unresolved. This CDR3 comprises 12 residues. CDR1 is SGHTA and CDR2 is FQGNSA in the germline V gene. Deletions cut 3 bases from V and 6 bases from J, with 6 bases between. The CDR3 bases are TGTGCCAGCAGCTTTATGGGCAATGAGCAGTTCTTC. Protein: CASSFMGNEQFF.

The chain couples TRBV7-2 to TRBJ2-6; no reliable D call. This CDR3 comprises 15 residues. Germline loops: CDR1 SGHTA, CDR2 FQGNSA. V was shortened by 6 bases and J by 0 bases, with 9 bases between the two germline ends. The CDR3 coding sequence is TGTGCCAGCAGTGGCACCCTCTCTGGGGCCAACGTCCTGACTTTC. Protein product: CASSGTLSGANVLTF.

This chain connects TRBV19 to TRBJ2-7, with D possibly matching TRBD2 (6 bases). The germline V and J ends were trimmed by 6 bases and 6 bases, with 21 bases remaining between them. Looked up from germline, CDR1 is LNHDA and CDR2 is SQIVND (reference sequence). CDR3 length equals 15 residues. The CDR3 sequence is CASSPAGSQSGEQYF. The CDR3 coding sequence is TGTGCCAGTAGCCCCGCGGGGTCCCAATCGGGCGAGCAGTACTTC. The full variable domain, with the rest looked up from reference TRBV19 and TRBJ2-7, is DGGITQSPKYLFRKEGQNVTLSCEQNLNHDAMYWYRQDPGQGLRLIYYSQIVNDFQKGDIAEGYSVSREKKESFPLTVTSAQKNPTAFYLCASSPAGSQSGEQYFGPGTRLTVT.

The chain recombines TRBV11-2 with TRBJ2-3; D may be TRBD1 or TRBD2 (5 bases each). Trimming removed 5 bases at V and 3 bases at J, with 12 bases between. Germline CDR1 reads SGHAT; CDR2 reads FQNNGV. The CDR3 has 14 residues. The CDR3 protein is CASSPRGTTDTQYF. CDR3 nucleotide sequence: TGTGCCAGCAGCCCCCGGGGCACGACAGATACGCAGTATTTT.

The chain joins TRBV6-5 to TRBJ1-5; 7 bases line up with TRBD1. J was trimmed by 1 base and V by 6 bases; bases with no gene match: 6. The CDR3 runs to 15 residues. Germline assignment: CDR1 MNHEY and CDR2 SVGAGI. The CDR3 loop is CASRALQGSNQPQHF. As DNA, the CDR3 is TGTGCCAGCAGGGCTCTACAGGGGAGCAATCAGCCCCAGCATTTT.

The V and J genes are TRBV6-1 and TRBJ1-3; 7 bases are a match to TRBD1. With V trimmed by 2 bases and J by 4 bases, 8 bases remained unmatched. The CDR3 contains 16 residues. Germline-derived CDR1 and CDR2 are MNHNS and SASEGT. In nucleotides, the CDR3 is TGTGCCAGCAGTGAATATGCCCTCAGGGGGGGAAACACCATATATTTT. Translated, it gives CASSEYALRGGNTIYF.

Here the CDR3 reads CAISRTAPNTEAFF. In DNA, the CDR3 is TGTGCCATCAGTCGGACAGCCCCGAACACTGAAGCTTTCTTT. The chain is built from TRBV10-3 and TRBJ1-1; D perhaps matches TRBD1 (6 bases). Trimming removed 5 bases at V and 1 base at J, with 11 bases between. The CDR3 contains 14 residues. Germline V lookup: CDR1 ENHRY, CDR2 SYGVKD.

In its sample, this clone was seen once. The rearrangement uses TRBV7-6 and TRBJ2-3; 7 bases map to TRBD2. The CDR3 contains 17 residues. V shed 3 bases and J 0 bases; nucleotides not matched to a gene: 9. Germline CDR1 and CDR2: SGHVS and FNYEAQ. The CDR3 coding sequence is TGTGCCAGCAGCTTTTCTTCTAGCGGTTCTAGCACAGATACGCAGTATTTT. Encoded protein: CASSFSSSGSSTDTQYF.

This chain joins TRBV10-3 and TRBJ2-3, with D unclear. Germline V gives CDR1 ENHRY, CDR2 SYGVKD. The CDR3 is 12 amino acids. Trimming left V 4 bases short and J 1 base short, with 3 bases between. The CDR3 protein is CAISVRTDTQYF. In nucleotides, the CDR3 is TGTGCCATCAGTGTTCGCACAGATACGCAGTATTTT.

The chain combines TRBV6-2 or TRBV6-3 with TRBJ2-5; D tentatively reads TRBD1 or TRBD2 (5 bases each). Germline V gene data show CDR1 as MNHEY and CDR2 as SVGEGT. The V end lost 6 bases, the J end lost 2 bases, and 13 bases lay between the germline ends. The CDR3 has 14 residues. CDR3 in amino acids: CASSTTGRQETQYF. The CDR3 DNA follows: TGTGCCAGCAGCACGACGGGACGGCAAGAGACCCAGTACTTC.

The CDR3 nucleotides read TGTGCCAGCAGTTACACCGGCAGGGTTACCTATGGCTACACCTTC. Protein: CASSYTGRVTYGYTF. The chain combines TRBV6-5 with TRBJ1-2; D perhaps matches TRBD1 (5 bases). CDR3 length: 15 residues. V lost 2 bases and J lost 4, with 14 bases in between. CDR1 and CDR2 (germline): MNHEY, SVGAGI.

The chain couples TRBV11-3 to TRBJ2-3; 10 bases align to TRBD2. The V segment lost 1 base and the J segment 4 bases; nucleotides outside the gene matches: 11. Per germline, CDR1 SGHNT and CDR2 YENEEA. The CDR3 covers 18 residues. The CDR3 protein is CASSLAPPGLATSDTQYF. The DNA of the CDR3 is TGTGCCAGCAGCTTAGCGCCACCGGGACTAGCGACCTCAGATACGCAGTATTTT.

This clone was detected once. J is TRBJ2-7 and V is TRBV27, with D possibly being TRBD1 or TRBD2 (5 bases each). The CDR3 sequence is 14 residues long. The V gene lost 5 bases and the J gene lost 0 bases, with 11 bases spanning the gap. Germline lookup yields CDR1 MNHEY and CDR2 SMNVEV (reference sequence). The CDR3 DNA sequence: TGTGCCAGCAGTCGAGGGGAACCCTCCTACGAGCAGTACTTC. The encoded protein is CASSRGEPSYEQYF.

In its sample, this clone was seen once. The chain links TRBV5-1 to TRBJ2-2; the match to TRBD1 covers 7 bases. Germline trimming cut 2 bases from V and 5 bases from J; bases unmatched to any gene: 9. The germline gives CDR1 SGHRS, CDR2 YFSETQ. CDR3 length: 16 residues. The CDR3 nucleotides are TGCGCCAGCAGCTTAATTCGACAGGGAGATACCGGGGAGCTGTTTTTT. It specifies CASSLIRQGDTGELFF.

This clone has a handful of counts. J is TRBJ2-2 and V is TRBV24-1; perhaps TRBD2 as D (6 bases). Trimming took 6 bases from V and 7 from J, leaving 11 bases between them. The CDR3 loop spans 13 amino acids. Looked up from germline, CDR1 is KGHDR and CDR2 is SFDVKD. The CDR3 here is CATSNRRGGELFF. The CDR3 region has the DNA TGTGCCACCAGTAATAGGAGGGGCGGGGAGCTGTTTTTT.

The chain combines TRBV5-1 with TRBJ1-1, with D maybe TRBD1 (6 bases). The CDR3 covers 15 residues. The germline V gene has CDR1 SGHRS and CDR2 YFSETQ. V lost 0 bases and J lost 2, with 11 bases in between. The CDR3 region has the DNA TGCGCCAGCAGCTTGGGGGCAGGGGTTAACACTGAAGCTTTCTTT. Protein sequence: CASSLGAGVNTEAFF. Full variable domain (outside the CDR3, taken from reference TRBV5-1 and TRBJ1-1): KAGVTQTPRYLIKTRGQQVTLSCSPISGHRSVSWYQQTPGQGLQFLFEYFSETQRNKGNFPGRFSGRQFSNSRSEMNVSTLELGDSALYLCASSLGAGVNTEAFFGQGTRLTVV.

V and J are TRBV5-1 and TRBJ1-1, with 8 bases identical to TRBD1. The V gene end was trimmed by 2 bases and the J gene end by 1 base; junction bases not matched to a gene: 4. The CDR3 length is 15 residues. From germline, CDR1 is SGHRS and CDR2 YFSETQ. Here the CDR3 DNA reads TGCGCCAGCAGCTTACGGACAGGGACGAACACTGAAGCTTTCTTT. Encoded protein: CASSLRTGTNTEAFF.